The entry that follows covers one T cell receptor (beta chain) sequence. Each PCR reaction had synthetic TCR analog templates spiked into it. The data were produced by immunoSEQ multiplex PCR, yet TCRdb's version contains in-frame clones alone and is incomplete. The profile shows tens of thousands of clones, around 89% of them singletons. The sample is drawn from a study of PD-L1 blockade in urothelial cancer. At the level of the study: The analyses of blood took place 3 weeks (second dose) and 6 weeks after treatment start.

The CDR3 totals 17 residues. The V gene lost 5 bases and the J gene lost 3 bases, with 17 bases spanning the gap. Per germline, CDR1 SGHVS and CDR2 FQNEAQ. Time point of the sample: pretreatment peripheral blood. Sample contribution per patient ranged from 1 to 8, covering pretreatment and on-treatment. This specimen was PBMCs, taken around atezolizumab (anti-PD-L1) treatment. The chain joins TRBV7-8 to TRBJ1-6; TRBD1 is a possible D gene (5 bases). This receptor was obtained from a man in his 60s with urothelial cancer. The CDR3 region has the DNA TGTGCCAGCAGCGATTCCAGGGTAAACTACTATAATTCACCCCTCCACTTT. Translated: CASSDSRVNYYNSPLHF.